The sequence of this T cell receptor beta chain was determined in a study of T-cell reconstitution after alpha-beta-depleted transplantation in children. Preparation of the TCRbeta library involved a method that used unique molecular identifiers. One entry per CDR3 protein results from TCRdb running MiXCR on the PCR reads. Of 150,000 to 250,000 distinct CDR3 sequences listed, 13% to 15% are singletons. In its sample, this clonotype was seen many times. Deletions cut 8 bases from V and 0 bases from J, with 17 bases between. The CDR3 consists of 16 residues. Germline V CDR1 and CDR2: SQVTM, ANQGSEA. Here the sequenced sample was PBMCs from the stem cell graft donor, taken from the stem cell graft. The chain links TRBV29-1 to TRBJ1-6, with D unclear. The origin of this receptor is a human donor who donated a stem cell graft to a child with acute lymphoblastic leukemia. In nucleotides, the CDR3 is TGCAGCTACCTCCCCGGGGAATCCTCCTATAATTCACCCCTCCACTTT. Translation: CSYLPGESSYNSPLHF.